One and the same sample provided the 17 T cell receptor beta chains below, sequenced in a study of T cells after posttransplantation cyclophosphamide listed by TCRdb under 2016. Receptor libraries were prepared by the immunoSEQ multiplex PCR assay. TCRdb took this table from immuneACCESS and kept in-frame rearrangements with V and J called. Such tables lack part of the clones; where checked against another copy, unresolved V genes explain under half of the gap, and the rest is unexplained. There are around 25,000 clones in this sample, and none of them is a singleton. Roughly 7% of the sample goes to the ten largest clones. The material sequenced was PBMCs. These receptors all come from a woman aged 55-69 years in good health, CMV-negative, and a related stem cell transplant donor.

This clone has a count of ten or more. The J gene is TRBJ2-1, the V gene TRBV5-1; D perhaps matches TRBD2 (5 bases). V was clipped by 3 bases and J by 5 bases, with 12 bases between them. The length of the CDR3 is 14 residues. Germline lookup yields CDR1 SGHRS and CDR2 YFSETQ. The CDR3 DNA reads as TGCGCCAGCAGCTCTTGGACGCGGGACAATGAGCAGTTCTTC. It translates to CASSSWTRDNEQFF.

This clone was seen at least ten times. In DNA, the CDR3 is TGTGCCAGTAGCGGACAGGGGTCTGGAAACACCATATATTTT. It yields the protein CASSGQGSGNTIYF. The chain has TRBV19 and TRBJ1-3; 9 bases match TRBD1. The J segment lost 1 base and the V segment lost 6 bases, leaving 1 base of the junction unmatched. The germline CDR1 and CDR2 sequences are LNHDA and SQIVND (reference sequence). The CDR3 sequence is 14 residues long.

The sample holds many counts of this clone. In DNA form, the CDR3 reads TGTGCCACCTATGTGGAGGGTAACTATGGCTACACCTTC. It is translated as CATYVEGNYGYTF. The chain is built from TRBV5-4 and TRBJ1-2, with D unresolved. The CDR3 is 13 residues long. V was cut by 9 bases and J by 1 base, with 13 bases left in between. CDR1 and CDR2 (germline): SGHNT, YYREEE (reference sequence).

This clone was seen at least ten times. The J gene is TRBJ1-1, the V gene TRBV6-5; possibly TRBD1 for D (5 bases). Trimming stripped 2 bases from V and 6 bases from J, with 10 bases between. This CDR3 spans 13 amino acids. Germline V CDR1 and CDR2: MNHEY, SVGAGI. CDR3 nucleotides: TGTGCCAGCAGTTACGGCCAGGGATCTGAAGCTTTCTTT. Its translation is CASSYGQGSEAFF.

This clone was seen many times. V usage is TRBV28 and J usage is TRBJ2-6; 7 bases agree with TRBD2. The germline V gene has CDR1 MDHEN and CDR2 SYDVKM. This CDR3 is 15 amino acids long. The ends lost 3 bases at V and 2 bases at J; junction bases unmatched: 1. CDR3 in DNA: TGTGCCAGCAGTTTGGGGGGGGCTGGGGCCAACGTCCTGACTTTC. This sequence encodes CASSLGGAGANVLTF.

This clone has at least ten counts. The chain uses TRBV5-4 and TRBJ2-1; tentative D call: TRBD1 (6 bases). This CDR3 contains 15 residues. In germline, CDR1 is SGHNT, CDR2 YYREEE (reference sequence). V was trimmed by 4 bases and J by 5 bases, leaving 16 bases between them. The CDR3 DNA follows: TGTGCCAGCAGCCCTACAGGGTGGCGGGACAATGAGCAGTTCTTC. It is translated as CASSPTGWRDNEQFF.

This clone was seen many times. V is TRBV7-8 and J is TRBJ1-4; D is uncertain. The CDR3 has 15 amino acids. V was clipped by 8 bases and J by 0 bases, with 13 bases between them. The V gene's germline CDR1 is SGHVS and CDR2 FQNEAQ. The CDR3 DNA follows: TGTGCCAGCTCACATTGGGCCGCAACTAATGAAAAACTGTTTTTT. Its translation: CASSHWAATNEKLFF.

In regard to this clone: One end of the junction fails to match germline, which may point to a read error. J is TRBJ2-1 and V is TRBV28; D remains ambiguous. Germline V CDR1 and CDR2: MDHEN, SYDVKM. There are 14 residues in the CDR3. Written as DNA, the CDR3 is TGTGCCCGCAGGCCCCTTCGTGGCCTCAATGAGCAGTTCTTC. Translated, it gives CARRPLRGLNEQFF.

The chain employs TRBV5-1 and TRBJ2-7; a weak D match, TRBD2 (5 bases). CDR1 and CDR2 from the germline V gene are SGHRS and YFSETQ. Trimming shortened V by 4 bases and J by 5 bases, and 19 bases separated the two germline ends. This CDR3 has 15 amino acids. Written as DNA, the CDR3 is TGCGCCAGCAGCAGCGGCGGCCTAGTTGACCACGAGCAGTACTTC. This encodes CASSSGGLVDHEQYF.

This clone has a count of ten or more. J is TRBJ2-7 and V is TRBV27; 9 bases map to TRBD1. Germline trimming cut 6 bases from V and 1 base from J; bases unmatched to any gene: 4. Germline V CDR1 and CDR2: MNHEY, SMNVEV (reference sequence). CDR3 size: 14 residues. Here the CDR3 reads CASSTGGRSYEQYF. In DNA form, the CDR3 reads TGTGCCAGCAGCACAGGGGGCCGGTCCTACGAGCAGTACTTC.

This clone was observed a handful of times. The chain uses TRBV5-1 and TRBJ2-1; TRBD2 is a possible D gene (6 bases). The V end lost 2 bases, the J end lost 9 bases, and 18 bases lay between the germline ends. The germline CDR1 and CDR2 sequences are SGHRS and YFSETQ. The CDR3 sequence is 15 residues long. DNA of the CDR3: TGCGCCAGCAGCTTCGGGACTTTAAAGGGGACTGAGCAGTTCTTC. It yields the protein CASSFGTLKGTEQFF.

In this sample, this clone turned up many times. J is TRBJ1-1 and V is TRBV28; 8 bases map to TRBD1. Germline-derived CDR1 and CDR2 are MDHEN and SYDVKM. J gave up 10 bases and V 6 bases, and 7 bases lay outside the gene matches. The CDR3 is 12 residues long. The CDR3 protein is CASSLTGAGAFF. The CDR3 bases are TGTGCCAGCAGCCTGACAGGGGCGGGAGCTTTCTTT. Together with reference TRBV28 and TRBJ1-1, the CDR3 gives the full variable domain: DVKVTQSSRYLVKRTGEKVFLECVQDMDHENMFWYRQDPGLGLRLIYFSYDVKMKEKGDIPEGYSVSREKKERFSLILESASTNQTSMYLCASSLTGAGAFFGQGTRLTVV.

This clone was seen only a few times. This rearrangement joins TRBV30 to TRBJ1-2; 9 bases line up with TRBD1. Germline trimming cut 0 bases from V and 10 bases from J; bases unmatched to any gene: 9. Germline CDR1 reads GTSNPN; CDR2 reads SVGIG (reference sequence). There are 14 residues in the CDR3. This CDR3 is CAWSVNWDRDPYTF. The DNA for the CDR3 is TGTGCCTGGAGTGTAAATTGGGACAGGGATCCCTACACCTTC.

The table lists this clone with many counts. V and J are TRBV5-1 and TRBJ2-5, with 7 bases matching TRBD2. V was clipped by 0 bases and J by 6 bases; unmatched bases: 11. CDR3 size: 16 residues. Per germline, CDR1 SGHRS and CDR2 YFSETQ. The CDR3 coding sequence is TGCGCCAGCAGCTTGGCCGCGCTACTAGCGTCGCAGACCCAGTACTTC. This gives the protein CASSLAALLASQTQYF.

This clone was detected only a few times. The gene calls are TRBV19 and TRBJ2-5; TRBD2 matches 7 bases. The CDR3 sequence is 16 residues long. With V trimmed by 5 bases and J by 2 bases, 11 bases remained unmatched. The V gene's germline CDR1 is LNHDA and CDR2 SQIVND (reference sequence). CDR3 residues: CASSLRTPGGQETQYF. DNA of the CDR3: TGTGCCAGTAGTCTCCGGACACCCGGGGGGCAAGAGACCCAGTACTTC.

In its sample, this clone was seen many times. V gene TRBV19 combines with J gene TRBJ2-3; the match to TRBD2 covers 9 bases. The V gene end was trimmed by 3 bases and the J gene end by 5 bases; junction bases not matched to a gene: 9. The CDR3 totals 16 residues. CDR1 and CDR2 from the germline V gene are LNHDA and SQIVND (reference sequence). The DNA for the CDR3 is TGTGCCAGTAGTATCCTAGCGGGGCGCCCCGGAGATACGCAGTATTTT. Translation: CASSILAGRPGDTQYF. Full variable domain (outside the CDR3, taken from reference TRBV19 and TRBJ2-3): DGGITQSPKYLFRKEGQNVTLSCEQNLNHDAMYWYRQDPGQGLRLIYYSQIVNDFQKGDIAEGYSVSREKKESFPLTVTSAQKNPTAFYLCASSILAGRPGDTQYFGPGTRLTVL.

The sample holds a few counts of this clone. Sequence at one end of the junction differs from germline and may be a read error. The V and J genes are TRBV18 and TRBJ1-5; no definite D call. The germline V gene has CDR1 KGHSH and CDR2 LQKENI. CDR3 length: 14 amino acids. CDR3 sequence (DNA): TGTGCCAGCCCACCGCTACCCAGCAATCAGCCCCAGCATTTT. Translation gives CASPPLPSNQPQHF.